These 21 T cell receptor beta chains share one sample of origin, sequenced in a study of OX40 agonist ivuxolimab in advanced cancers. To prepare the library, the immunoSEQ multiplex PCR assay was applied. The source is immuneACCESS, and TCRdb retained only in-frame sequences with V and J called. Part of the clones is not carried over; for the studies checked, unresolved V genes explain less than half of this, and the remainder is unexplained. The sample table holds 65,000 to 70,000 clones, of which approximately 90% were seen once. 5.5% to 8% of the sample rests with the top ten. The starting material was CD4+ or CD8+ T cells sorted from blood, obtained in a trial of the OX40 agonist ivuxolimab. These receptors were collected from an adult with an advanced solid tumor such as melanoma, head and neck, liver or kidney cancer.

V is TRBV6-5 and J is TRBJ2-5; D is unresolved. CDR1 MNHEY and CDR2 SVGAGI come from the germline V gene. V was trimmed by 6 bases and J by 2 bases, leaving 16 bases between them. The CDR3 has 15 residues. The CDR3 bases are TGTGCCAGCAGGCAAGTCAGTGCATCTCAAGAGACCCAGTACTTC. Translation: CASRQVSASQETQYF.

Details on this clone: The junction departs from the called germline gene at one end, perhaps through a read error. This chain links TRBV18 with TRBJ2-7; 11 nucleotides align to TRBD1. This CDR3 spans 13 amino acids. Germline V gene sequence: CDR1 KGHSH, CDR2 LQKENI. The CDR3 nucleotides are TGTGCCAGCTCACCACCTCGCGGACAGGGGGCATTCTTC. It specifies CASSPPRGQGAFF. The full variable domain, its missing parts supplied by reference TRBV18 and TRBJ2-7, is NAGVMQNPRHLVRRRGQEARLRCSPMKGHSHVYWYRQLPEEGLKFMVYLQKENIIDESGMPKERFSAEFPKEGPSILRIQQVVRGDSAAYFCASSPPRGQGAFFGPGTRLTVT.

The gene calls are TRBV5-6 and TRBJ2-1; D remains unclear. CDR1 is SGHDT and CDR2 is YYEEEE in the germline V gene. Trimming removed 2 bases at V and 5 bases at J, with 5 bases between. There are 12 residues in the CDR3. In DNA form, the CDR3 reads TGTGCCAGCAGCTTCCTCGACAATGAGCAGTTCTTC. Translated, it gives CASSFLDNEQFF.

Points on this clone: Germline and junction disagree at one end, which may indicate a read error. This chain's CDR3 is CASSLGIGMNTEAFF. In DNA, the CDR3 is TGTGCCAGCAGCCTAGGGATTGGTATGAACACTGAAGCTTTCTTT. The chain is built from TRBV13 and TRBJ1-1; D is ambiguous. The germline CDR1 and CDR2 sequences are PRHDT and FYEKMQ (reference sequence). This CDR3 is built from 15 residues. Based on the CDR3 plus reference TRBV13 and TRBJ1-1, the full variable domain is AAGVIQSPRHLIKEKRETATLKCYPIPRHDTVYWYQQGPGQDPQFLISFYEKMQSDKGSIPDRFSAQQFSDYHSELNMSSLELGDSALYFCASSLGIGMNTEAFFGQGTRLTVV.

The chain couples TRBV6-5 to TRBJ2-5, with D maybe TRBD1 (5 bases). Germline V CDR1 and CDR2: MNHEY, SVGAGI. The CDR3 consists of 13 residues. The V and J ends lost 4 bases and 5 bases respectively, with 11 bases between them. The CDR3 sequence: CASSLHRSETQYF. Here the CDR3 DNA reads TGTGCCAGCAGTTTACACAGGTCCGAGACCCAGTACTTC.

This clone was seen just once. The chain's CDR3 is CASSLGISNGETQYF. CDR3 nucleotides: TGTGCCAGCAGCTTAGGGATCTCCAATGGAGAGACCCAGTACTTC. The chain uses TRBV7-9 and TRBJ2-5; D not resolved. The CDR3 is 15 residues long. Deletions cut 1 base from V and 4 bases from J, with 13 bases between. The germline gives CDR1 SEHNR, CDR2 FQNEAQ (reference sequence).

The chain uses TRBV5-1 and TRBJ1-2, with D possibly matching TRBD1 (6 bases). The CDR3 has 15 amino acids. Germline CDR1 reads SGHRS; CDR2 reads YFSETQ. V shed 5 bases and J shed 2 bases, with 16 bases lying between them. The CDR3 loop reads CASSQDQGRNYGYTF. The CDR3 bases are TGCGCCAGCAGTCAAGATCAGGGGCGCAACTATGGCTACACCTTC.

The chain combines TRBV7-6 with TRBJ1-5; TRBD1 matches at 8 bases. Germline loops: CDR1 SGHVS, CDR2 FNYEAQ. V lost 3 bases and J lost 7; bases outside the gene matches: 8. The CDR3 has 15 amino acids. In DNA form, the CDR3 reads TGTGCCAGCAGCTTGGGCAGGGGGCTTGGACAGCCCCAGCATTTT. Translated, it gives CASSLGRGLGQPQHF. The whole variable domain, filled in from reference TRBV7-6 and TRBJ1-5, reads GAGVSQSPRYKVTKRGQDVALRCDPISGHVSLYWYRQALGQGPEFLTYFNYEAQQDKSGLPNDRFSAERPEGSISTLTIQRTEQRDSAMYRCASSLGRGLGQPQHFGDGTRLSIL.

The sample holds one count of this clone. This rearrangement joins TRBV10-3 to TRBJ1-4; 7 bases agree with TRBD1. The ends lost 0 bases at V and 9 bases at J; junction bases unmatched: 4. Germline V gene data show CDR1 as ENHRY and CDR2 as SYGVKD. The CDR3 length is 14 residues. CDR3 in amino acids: CAISESGGSKKLFF. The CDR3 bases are TGTGCCATCAGTGAGTCAGGGGGCTCGAAAAAACTGTTTTTT.

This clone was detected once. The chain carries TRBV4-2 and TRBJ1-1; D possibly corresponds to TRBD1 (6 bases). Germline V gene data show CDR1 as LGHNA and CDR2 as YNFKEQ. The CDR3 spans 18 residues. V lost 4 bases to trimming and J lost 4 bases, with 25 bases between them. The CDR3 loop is CASSPDSLQGGLTTEAFF. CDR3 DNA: TGTGCCAGCAGCCCCGACTCCCTACAGGGTGGATTGACCACTGAAGCTTTCTTT.

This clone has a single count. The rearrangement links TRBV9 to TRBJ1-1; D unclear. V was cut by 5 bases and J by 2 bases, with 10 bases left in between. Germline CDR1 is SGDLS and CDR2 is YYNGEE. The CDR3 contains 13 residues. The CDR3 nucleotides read TGTGCCAGCAGTACCGACGGAAACACTGAAGCTTTCTTT. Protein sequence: CASSTDGNTEAFF.

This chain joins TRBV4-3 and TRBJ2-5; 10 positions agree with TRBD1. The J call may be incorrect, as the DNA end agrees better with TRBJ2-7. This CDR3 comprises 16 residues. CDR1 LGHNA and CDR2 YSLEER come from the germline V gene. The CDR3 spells CASSQSSGTGAYEQYF. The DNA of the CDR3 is TGCGCCAGCAGCCAATCATCCGGGACAGGGGCCTACGAGCAGTACTTC.

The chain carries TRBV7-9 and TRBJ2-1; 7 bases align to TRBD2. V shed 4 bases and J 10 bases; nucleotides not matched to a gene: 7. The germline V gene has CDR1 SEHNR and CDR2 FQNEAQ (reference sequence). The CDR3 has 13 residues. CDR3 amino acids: CASSSELAREQFF. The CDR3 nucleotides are TGTGCCAGCAGCTCAGAACTAGCGCGGGAGCAGTTCTTC.

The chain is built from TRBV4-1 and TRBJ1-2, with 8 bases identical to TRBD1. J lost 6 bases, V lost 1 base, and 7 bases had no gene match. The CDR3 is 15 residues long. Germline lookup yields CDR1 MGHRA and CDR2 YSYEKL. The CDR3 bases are TGCGCCAGCAGCCAAGTCCCGCAGGGGGCGCATGGCTACACCTTC. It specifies CASSQVPQGAHGYTF.

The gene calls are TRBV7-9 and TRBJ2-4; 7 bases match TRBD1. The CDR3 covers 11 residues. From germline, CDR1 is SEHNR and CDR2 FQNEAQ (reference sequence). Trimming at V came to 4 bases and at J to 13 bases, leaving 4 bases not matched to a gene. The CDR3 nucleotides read TGTGCCAGCAGCTCCGGGGACAGACAGTACTTC. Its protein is CASSSGDRQYF.

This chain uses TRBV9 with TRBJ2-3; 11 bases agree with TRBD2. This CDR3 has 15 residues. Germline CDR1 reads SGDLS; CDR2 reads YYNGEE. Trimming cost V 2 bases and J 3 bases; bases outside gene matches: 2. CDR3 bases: TGTGCCAGCAGCGTTAGCGGGGGGGGGACAGATACGCAGTATTTT. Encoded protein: CASSVSGGGTDTQYF. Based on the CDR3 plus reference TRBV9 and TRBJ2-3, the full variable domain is DSGVTQTPKHLITATGQRVTLRCSPRSGDLSVYWYQQSLDQGLQFLIQYYNGEERAKGNILERFSAQQFPDLHSELNLSSLELGDSALYFCASSVSGGGTDTQYFGPGTRLTVL.

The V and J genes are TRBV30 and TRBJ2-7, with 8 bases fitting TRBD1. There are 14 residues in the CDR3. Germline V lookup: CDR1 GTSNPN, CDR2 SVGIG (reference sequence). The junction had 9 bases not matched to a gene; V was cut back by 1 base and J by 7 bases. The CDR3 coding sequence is TGTGCCTGGAGTGGAGGGACAGGTATGGAAGAGCAGTACTTC. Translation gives CAWSGGTGMEEQYF.

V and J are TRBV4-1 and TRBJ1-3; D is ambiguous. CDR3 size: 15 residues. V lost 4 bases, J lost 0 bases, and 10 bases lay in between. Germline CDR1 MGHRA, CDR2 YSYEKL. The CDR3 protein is CASSPHGPSGNTIYF. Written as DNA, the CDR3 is TGCGCCAGCAGCCCCCATGGGCCCTCTGGAAACACCATATATTTT.

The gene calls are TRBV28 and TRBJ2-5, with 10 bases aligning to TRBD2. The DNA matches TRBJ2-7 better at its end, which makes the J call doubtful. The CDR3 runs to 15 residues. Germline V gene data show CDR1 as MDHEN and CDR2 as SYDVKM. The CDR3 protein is CASSLSSSGSYEQYF. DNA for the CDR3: TGTGCCAGCAGTTTATCCTCTAGCGGGAGTTACGAGCAGTACTTC.

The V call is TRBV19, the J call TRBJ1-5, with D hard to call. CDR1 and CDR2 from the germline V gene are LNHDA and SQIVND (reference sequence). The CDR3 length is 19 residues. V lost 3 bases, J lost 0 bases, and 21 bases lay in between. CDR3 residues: CASSIFMWARYDSNQPQHF. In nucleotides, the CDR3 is TGTGCCAGTAGTATTTTCATGTGGGCCAGGTATGATAGCAATCAGCCCCAGCATTTT.

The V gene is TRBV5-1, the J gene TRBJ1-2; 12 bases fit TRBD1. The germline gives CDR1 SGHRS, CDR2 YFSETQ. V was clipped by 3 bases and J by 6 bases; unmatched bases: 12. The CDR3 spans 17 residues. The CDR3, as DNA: TGCGCCAGCAGCTGGGACAGGGGGCTTCAAGTTCGCGATGGCTACACCTTC. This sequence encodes CASSWDRGLQVRDGYTF.